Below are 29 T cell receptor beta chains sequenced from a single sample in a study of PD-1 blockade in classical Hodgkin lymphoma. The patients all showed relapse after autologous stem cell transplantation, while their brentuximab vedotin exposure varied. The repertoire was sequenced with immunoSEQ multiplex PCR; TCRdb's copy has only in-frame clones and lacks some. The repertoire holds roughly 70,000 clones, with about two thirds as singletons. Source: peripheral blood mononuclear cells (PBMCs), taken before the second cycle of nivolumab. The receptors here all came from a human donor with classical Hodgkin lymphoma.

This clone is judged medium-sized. Written as DNA, the CDR3 is TGTGCCAGCAGTCCAACGGGAGTATCATCGTACGAGCAGTACTTC. It translates to CASSPTGVSSYEQYF. The V gene is TRBV27, the J gene TRBJ2-7; TRBD2 might be the D (6 bases). Germline CDR1 and CDR2: MNHEY and SMNVEV (reference sequence). The length of the CDR3 is 15 residues. The V end was cut by 5 bases, the J end by 4 bases, with 18 bases between.

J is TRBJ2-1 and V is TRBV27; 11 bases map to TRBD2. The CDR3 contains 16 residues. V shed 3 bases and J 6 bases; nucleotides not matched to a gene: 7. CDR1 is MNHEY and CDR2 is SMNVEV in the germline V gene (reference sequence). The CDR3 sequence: CASSFLAGGPGNEQFF. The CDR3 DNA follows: TGTGCCAGCAGTTTCCTAGCGGGGGGTCCTGGCAATGAGCAGTTCTTC.

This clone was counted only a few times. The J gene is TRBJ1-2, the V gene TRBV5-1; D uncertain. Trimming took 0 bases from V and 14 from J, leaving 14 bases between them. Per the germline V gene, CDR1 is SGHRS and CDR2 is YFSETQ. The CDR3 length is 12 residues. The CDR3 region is CASSLGSGSCTF. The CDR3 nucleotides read TGCGCCAGCAGCTTGGGGAGTGGGTCGTGTACCTTC.

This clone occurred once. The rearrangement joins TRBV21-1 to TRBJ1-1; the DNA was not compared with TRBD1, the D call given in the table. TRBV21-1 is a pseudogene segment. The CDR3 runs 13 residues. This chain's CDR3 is CASRRDRGLEAFF. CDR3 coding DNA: TGTGCCAGCAGACGCGACAGGGGACTCGAAGCTTTCTTT.

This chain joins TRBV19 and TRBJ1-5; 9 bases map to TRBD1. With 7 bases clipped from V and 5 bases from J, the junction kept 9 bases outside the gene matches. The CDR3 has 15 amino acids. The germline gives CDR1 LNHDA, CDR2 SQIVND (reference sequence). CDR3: CASKTGGSWHQPQHF. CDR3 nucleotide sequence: TGTGCCAGTAAGACAGGGGGATCATGGCATCAGCCCCAGCATTTT.

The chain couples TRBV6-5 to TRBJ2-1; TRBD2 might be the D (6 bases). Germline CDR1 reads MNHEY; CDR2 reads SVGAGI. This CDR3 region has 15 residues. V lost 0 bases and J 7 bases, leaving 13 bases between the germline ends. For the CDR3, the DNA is TGTGCCAGCAGTTACTCCGAGAGGGGAGGTAATGAGCAGTTCTTC. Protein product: CASSYSERGGNEQFF.

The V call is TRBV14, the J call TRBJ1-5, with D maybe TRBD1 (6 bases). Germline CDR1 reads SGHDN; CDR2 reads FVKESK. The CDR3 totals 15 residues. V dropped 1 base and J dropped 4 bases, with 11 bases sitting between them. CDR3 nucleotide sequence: TGTGCCAGCAGCCAAGTTCAGGGGAGTAATCAGCCCCAGCATTTT. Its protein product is CASSQVQGSNQPQHF.

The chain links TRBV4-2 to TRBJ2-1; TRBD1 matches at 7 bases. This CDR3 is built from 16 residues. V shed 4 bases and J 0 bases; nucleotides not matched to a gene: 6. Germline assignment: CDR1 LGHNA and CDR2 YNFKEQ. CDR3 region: CASSRGTDPSYNEQFF. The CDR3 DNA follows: TGTGCCAGCAGCCGGGGGACAGACCCCTCCTACAATGAGCAGTTCTTC.

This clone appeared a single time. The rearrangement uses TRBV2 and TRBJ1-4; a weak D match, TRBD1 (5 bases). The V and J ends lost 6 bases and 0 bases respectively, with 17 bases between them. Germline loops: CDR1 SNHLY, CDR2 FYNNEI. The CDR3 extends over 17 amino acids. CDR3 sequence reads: CASRDPRTGATNEKLFF. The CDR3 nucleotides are TGTGCCAGCAGGGACCCCCGAACAGGCGCAACTAATGAAAAACTGTTTTTT. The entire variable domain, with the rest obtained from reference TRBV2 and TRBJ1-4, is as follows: EPEVTQTPSHQVTQMGQEVILRCVPISNHLYFYWYRQILGQKVEFLVSFYNNEISEKSEIFDDQFSVERPDGSNFTLKIRSTKLEDSAMYFCASRDPRTGATNEKLFFGSGTQLSVL.

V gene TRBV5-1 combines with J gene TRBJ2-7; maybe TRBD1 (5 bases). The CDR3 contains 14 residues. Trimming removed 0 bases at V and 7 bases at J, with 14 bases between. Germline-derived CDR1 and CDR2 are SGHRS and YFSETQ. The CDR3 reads CASSLGTASGEQYF. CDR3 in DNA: TGCGCCAGCAGCTTGGGGACGGCTTCAGGGGAGCAGTACTTC.

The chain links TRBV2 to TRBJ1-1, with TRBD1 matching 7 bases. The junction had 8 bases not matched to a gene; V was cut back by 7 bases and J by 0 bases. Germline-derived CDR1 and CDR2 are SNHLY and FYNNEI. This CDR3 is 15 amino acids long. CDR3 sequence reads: CASNGQAIMNTEAFF. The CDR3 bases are TGTGCCAGCAATGGACAGGCCATCATGAACACTGAAGCTTTCTTT.

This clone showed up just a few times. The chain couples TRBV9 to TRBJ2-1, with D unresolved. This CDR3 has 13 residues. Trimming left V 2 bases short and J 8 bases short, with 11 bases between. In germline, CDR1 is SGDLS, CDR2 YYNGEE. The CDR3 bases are TGTGCCAGCAGCGTGAGACATGGAGATGAGCAGTTCTTC. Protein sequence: CASSVRHGDEQFF.

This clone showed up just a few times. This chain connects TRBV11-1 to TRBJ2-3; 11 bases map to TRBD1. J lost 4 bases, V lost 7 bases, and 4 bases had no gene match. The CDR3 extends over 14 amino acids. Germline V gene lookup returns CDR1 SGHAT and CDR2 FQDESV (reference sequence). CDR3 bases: TGTGCCAGCATACCGGGACAGGGGGCAGATACGCAGTATTTT. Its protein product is CASIPGQGADTQYF.

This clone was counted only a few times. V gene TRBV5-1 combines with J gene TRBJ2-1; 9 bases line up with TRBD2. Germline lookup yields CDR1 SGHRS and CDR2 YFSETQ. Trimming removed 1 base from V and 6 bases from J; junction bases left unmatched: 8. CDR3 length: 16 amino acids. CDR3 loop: CASSLWREGAGNEQFF. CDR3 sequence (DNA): TGCGCCAGCAGCTTGTGGCGGGAGGGAGCCGGCAATGAGCAGTTCTTC. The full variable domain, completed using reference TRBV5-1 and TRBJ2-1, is KAGVTQTPRYLIKTRGQQVTLSCSPISGHRSVSWYQQTPGQGLQFLFEYFSETQRNKGNFPGRFSGRQFSNSRSEMNVSTLELGDSALYLCASSLWREGAGNEQFFGPGTRLTVL.

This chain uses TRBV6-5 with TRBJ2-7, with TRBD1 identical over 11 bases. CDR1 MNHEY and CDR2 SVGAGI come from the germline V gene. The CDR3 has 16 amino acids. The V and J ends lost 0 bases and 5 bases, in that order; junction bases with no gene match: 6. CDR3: CASSYSRTGGEDEQYF. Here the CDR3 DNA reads TGTGCCAGCAGTTACTCTAGGACAGGGGGCGAGGACGAGCAGTACTTC.

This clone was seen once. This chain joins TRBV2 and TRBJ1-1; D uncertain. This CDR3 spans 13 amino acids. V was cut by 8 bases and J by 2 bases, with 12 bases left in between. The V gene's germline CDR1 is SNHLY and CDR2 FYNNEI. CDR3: CASGMEVNTEAFF. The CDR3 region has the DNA TGTGCCAGCGGGATGGAAGTTAACACTGAAGCTTTCTTT.

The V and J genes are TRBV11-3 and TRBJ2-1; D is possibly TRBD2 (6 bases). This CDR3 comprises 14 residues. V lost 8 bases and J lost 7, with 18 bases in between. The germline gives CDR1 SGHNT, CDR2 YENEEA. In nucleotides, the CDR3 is TGTGCCAGCGGTAATTCGGGAGCCCGGAATGAGCAGTTCTTC. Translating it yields CASGNSGARNEQFF.

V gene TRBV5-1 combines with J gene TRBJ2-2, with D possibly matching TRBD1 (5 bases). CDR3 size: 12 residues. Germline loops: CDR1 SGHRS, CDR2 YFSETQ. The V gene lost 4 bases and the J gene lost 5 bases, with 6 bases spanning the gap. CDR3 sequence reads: CASSQGTGELFF. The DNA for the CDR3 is TGCGCCAGCAGCCAGGGTACCGGGGAGCTGTTTTTT.

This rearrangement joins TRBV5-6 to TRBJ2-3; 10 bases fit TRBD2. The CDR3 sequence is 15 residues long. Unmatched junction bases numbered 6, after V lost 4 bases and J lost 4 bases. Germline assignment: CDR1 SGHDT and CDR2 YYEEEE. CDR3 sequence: CASSLAGVGADTQYF. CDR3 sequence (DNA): TGTGCCAGCAGCCTAGCGGGAGTGGGGGCAGATACGCAGTATTTT.

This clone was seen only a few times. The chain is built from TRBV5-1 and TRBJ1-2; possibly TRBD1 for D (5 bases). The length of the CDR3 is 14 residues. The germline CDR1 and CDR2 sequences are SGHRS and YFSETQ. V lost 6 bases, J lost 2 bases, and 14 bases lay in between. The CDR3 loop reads CASTPTGGNYGYTF. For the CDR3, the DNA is TGCGCCAGCACGCCGACGGGGGGGAACTATGGCTACACCTTC.

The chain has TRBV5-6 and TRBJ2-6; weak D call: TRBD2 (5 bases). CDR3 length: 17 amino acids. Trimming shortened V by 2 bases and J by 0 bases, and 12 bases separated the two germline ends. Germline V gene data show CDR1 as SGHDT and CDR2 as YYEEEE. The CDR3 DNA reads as TGTGCCAGCAGCTTAGCGGCGCAGAGCTCTGGGGCCAACGTCCTGACTTTC. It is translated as CASSLAAQSSGANVLTF.

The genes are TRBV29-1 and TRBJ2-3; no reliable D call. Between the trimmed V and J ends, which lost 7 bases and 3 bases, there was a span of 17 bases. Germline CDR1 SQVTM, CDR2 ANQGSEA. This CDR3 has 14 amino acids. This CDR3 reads CSAQGIAGTDTQYF. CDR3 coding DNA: TGCAGCGCTCAAGGGATAGCCGGGACAGATACGCAGTATTTT.

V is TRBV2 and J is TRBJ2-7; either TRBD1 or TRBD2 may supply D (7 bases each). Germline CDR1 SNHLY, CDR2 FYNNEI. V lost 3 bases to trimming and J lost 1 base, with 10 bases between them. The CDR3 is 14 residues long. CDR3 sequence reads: CASSDRGGSYEQYF. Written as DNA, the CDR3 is TGTGCCAGCAGTGACAGGGGGGGATCCTACGAGCAGTACTTC.

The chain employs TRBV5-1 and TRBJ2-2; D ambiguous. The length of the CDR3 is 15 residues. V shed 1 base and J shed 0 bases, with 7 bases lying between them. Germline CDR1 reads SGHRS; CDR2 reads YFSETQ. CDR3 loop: CASSLKDTNTGELFF. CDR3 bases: TGCGCCAGCAGCTTGAAAGACACGAACACCGGGGAGCTGTTTTTT.

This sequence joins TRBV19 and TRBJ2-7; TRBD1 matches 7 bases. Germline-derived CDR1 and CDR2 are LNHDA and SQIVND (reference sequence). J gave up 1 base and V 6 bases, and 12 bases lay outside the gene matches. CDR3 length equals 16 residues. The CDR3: CASRPTGTPSSYEQYF. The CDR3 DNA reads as TGTGCCAGTAGGCCGACAGGGACACCTTCGTCCTACGAGCAGTACTTC. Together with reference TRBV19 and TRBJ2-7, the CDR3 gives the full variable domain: DGGITQSPKYLFRKEGQNVTLSCEQNLNHDAMYWYRQDPGQGLRLIYYSQIVNDFQKGDIAEGYSVSREKKESFPLTVTSAQKNPTAFYLCASRPTGTPSSYEQYFGPGTRLTVT.

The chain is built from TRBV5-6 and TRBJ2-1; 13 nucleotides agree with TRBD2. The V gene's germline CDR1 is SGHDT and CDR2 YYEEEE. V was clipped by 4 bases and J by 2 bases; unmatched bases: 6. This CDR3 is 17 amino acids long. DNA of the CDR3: TGTGCCAGCAGCGGAGGGACTAGCGGGGTACCCTACAATGAGCAGTTCTTC. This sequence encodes CASSGGTSGVPYNEQFF.

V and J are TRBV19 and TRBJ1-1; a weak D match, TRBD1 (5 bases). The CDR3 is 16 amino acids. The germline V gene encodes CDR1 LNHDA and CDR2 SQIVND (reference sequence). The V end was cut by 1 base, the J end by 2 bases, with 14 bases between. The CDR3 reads CASSIVGRGSNTEAFF. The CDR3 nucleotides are TGTGCCAGTAGTATAGTGGGGCGGGGCAGCAACACTGAAGCTTTCTTT.

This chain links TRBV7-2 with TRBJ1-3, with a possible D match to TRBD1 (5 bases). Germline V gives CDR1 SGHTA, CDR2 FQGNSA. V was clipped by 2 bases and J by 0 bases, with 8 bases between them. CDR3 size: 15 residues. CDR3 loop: CASSLFGGSGNTIYF. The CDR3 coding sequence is TGTGCCAGCAGCTTATTTGGGGGCTCTGGAAACACCATATATTTT.

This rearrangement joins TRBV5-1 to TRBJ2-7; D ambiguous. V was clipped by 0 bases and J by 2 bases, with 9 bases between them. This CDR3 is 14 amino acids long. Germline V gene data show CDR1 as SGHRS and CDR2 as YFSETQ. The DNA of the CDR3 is TGCGCCAGCAGCTTGGATTTACCCCCCTACGAGCAGTACTTC. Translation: CASSLDLPPYEQYF.